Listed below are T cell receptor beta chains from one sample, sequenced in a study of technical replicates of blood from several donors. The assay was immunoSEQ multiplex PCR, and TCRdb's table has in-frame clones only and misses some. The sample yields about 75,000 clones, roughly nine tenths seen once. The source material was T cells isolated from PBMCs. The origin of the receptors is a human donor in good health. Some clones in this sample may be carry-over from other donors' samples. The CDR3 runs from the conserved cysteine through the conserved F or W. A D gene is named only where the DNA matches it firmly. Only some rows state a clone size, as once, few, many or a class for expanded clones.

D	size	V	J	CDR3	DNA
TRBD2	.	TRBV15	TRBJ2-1	CATSRGLAGRPSFF	TGTGCCACCAGCAGGGGACTAGCGGGGCGACCTTCGTTCTTC
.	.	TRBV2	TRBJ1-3	CASSDGRGRNTIYF	TGTGCCAGCAGTGACGGCAGGGGAAGAAACACCATATATTTT
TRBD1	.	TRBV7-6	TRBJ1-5	CASSSRQGYNQPQHF	TGTGCCAGCAGCTCGAGACAGGGGTACAATCAGCCCCAGCATTTT
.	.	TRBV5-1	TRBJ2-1	CASSKGDNEQFF	TGCGCCAGCAGTAAGGGGGACAATGAGCAGTTCTTC
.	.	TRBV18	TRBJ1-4	CASSPLAVMNDEKLFF	TGTGCCAGCTCACCCCTGGCCGTCATGAATGATGAAAAACTGTTTTTT
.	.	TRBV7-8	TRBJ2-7	CASSLEDYPTYEQYF	TGTGCCAGCAGCTTAGAGGACTATCCTACCTACGAGCAGTACTTC
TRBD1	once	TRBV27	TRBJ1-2	CASSLKASWTGKIGGYTF	TGTGCCAGCAGTCTAAAAGCTTCCTGGACAGGGAAGATTGGTGGCTACACCTTC
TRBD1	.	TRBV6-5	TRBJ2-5	CASRGQGRWTQYF	TGTGCCAGCAGGGGACAGGGGCGGTGGACCCAGTACTTC
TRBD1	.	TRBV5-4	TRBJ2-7	CASSGTDIYEQYF	TGTGCCAGCAGCGGGACAGATATCTACGAGCAGTACTTC
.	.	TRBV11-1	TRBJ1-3	CASSFLTAPGNTIYF	TGTGCCAGCAGCTTTTTGACAGCGCCTGGAAACACCATATATTTT
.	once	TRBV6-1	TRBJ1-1	CASPLNTEAFF	TGTGCCAGCCCTCTGAACACTGAAGCTTTCTTT
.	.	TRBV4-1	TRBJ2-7	CASSQVGSSYEQYF	TGCGCCAGCAGCCAAGTGGGCAGTTCCTACGAGCAGTACTTC
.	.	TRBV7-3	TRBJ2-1	CASSLFGANNEQFF	TGTGCCAGCAGCTTATTCGGAGCGAACAATGAGCAGTTCTTC
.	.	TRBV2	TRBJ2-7	CASSTTGYEQYF	TGTGCCAGCAGTACGACGGGCTACGAGCAGTACTTC
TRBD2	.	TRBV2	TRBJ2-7	CASSDLIGGSTSYEQYF	TGTGCCAGCAGTGATTTAATAGGCGGGAGTACCTCCTACGAGCAGTACTTC
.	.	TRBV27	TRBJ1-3	CASSPLSGNTIYF	TGTGCCAGCAGTCCTCTCTCTGGAAACACCATATATTTT
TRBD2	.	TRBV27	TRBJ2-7	CASSTLAGGYEQYF	TGTGCCAGCAGTACACTAGCGGGAGGCTACGAGCAGTACTTC
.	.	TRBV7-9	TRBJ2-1	CASSSSREPNEQFF	TGTGCCAGCAGCTCCTCCCGGGAGCCCAATGAGCAGTTCTTC